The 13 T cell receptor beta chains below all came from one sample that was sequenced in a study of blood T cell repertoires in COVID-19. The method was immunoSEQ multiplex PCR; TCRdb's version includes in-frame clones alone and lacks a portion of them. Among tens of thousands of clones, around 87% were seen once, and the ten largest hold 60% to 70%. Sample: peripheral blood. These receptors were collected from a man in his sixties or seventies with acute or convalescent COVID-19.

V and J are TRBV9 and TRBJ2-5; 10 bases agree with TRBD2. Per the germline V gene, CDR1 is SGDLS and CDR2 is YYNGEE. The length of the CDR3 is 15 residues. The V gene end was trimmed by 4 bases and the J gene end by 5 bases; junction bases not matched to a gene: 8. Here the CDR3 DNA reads TGTGCCAGCAGCTTCAGCGGGGGGGCCGTGGAGACCCAGTACTTC. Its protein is CASSFSGGAVETQYF. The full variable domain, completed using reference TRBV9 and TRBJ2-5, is DSGVTQTPKHLITATGQRVTLRCSPRSGDLSVYWYQQSLDQGLQFLIQYYNGEERAKGNILERFSAQQFPDLHSELNLSSLELGDSALYFCASSFSGGAVETQYFGPGTRLLVL.

CDR3 region: CASSLSDSSGNTIYF. The CDR3, as DNA: TGCGCCAGCAGCTTGAGCGATTCCTCTGGAAACACCATATATTTT. This rearrangement joins TRBV5-1 to TRBJ1-3, with unresolved D. CDR1 SGHRS and CDR2 YFSETQ come from the germline V gene. There are 15 residues in the CDR3. The ends were cut back, 1 base at V and 0 bases at J, with 8 bases in the middle.

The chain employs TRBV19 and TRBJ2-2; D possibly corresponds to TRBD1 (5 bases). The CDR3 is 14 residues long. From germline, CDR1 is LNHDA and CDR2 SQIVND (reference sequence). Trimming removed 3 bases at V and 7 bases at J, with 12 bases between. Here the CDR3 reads CASSMTRVDGELFF. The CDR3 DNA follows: TGTGCCAGTAGTATGACCAGGGTTGACGGGGAGCTGTTTTTT.

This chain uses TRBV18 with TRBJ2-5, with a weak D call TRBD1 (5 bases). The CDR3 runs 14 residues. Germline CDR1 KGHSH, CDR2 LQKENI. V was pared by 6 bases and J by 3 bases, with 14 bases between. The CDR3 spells CASSWAVGEETQYF. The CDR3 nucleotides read TGTGCCAGCTCGTGGGCGGTAGGGGAAGAGACCCAGTACTTC.

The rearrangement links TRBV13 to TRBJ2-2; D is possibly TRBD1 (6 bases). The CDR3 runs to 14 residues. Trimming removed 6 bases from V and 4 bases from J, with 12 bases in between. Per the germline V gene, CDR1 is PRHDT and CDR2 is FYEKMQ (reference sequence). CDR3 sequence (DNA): TGTGCCAGCAGGCTAGGGGGAACCACCGGGGAGCTGTTTTTT. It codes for CASRLGGTTGELFF.

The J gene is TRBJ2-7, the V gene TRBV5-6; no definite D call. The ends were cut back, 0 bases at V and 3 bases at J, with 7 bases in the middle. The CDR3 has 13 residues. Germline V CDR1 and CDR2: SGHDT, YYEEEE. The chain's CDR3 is CASSLGVVYEQYF. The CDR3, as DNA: TGTGCCAGCAGCTTGGGTGTAGTCTACGAGCAGTACTTC.

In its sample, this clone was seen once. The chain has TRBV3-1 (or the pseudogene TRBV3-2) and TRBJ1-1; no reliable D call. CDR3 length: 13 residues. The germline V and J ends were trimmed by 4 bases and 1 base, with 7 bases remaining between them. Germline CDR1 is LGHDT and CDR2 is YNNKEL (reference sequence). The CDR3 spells CASSLQANTEAFF. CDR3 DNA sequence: TGTGCCAGCAGCCTTCAGGCGAACACTGAAGCTTTCTTT.

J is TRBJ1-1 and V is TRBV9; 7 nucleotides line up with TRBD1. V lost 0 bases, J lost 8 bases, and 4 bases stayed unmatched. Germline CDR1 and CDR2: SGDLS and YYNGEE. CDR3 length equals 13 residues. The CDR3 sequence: CASSVEGAEEAFF. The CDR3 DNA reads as TGTGCCAGCAGCGTAGAGGGGGCAGAAGAAGCTTTCTTT.

The CDR3 reads CATRDKPNTEAFF. The CDR3 DNA follows: TGCGCCACCCGGGACAAACCGAACACTGAAGCTTTCTTT. The chain carries TRBV4-3 and TRBJ1-1; D might be TRBD1 (6 bases). Trimming cost V 10 bases and J 1 base, with 13 bases left between them. This CDR3 spans 13 amino acids. Germline V gives CDR1 LGHNA, CDR2 YSLEER.

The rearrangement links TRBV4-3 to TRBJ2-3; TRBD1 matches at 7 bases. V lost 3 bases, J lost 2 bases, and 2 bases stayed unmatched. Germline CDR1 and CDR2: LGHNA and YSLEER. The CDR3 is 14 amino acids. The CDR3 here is CASSQGQTTDTQYF. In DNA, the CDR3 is TGCGCCAGCAGCCAGGGACAGACCACAGATACGCAGTATTTT.

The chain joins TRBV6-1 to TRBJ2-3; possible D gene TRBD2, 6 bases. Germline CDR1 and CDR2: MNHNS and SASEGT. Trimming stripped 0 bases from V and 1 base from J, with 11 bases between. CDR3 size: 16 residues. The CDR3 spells CASSEAGGSGTDTQYF. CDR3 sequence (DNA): TGTGCCAGCAGTGAAGCGGGGGGTTCTGGCACAGATACGCAGTATTTT.

The chain's CDR3 is CASSSSGELFF. The CDR3 DNA follows: TGTGCCAGCAGTTCGAGCGGGGAGCTGTTTTTT. This chain links TRBV7-2 with TRBJ2-2; D gene uncertain. Trimming shortened V by 6 bases and J by 7 bases, and 6 bases separated the two germline ends. The CDR3 contains 11 residues. Germline-derived CDR1 and CDR2 are SGHTA and FQGNSA.

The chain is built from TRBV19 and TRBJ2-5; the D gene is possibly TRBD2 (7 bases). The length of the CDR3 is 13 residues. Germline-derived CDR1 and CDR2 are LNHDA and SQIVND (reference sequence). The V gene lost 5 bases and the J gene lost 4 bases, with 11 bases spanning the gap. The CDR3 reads CASSWGGRETQYF. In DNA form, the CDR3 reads TGTGCCAGTAGTTGGGGGGGGCGAGAGACCCAGTACTTC. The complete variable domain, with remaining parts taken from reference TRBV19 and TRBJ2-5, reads DGGITQSPKYLFRKEGQNVTLSCEQNLNHDAMYWYRQDPGQGLRLIYYSQIVNDFQKGDIAEGYSVSREKKESFPLTVTSAQKNPTAFYLCASSWGGRETQYFGPGTRLLVL.